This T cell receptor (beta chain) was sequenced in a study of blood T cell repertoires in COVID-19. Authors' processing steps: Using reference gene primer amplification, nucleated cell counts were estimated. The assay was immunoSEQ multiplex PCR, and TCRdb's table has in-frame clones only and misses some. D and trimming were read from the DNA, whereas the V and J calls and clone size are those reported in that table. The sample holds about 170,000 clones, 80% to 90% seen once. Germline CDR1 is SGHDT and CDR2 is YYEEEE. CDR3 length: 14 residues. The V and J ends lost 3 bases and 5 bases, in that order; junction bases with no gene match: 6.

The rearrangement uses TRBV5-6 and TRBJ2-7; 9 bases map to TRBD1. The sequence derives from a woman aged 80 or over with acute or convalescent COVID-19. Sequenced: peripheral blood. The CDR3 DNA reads TGTGCCAGCAGCTCAGGACAGGGGATCGACGAGCAGTACTTC. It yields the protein CASSSGQGIDEQYF.